The text below deals with one T cell receptor beta chain. This entry is derived from a study of shared T cell receptors in the human thymus. Losses at the gene ends were 4 bases for V and 10 bases for J; bases not matched to a gene: 4. The CDR3 loop spans 12 amino acids. Profiled with immunoSEQ multiplex PCR; TCRdb holds only in-frame clones, not every one. Among roughly 660,000 clones listed, roughly 90% were seen once. These records were also assigned to another study, of human thymus T cells. That publication notes: The thymus tissue came from resections taken during corrective heart surgery.

The sequencing input was thymocytes. This chain joins TRBV5-7 and TRBJ2-1; 8 bases match TRBD2. TRBV5-7 is noted as an ORF with a role that remains uncertain. The TCR sequence derives from a boy under two years old with a congenital heart defect. Here the CDR3 DNA reads TGTGCCAGCAGCGCCCCTAGCGGGGAGCAGTTCTTC. It codes for CASSAPSGEQFF.